This section outlines one T cell receptor (beta chain) sequence together with its context. Antigen unknown. The source of the sample is a study of long-term antiretroviral therapy in people with HIV. With survey level as its setting, the immunoSEQ assay was v3.0. The target of sequencing was about 35,000-50,000 T-cell genomes per sample. Generated by immunoSEQ multiplex PCR, the TCRdb table keeps only in-frame clones and is missing some. Of around 30,000 clones in the sample, about 85% were seen once. The study, taken as a whole, reports: Blood in the study was drawn between the mid-2000s and the late 2010s, possibly under older ART regimens, which may be less effective than current ones.

The CDR3 length is 14 residues. Germline CDR1 is SGHRS and CDR2 is YFSETQ. Trimming removed 0 bases at V and 8 bases at J, with 11 bases between. This clonotype was obtained from a man in his forties with HIV. The sample here was unsorted PBMCs, taken 2.3 years after starting antiretroviral therapy. V is TRBV5-1 and J is TRBJ1-4, with D possibly matching TRBD1 (5 bases). Here the CDR3 DNA reads TGCGCCAGCAGCTTGGGTCAGGGTGTCGAAAAACTGTTTTTT. It encodes CASSLGQGVEKLFF.